Listed below are T cell receptor beta chains from one sample, sequenced in a study of cytomegalovirus exposure and HLA in healthy donors. TCRdb's copy holds only in-frame clones and misses some; the assay was immunoSEQ multiplex PCR. The sample shows about 140,000 clones, over 50% of them seen only once. Material for sequencing was PBMCs. The receptors were sampled from a human donor in good health. CDR3s include the opening cysteine and the closing phenylalanine or tryptophan. D genes are given only for firm matches. Clone size, where shown, is once, few, many, or a class for clones that have expanded.

CDR3 length,D gene,clone size,V gene,J gene,CDR3 DNA,CDR3 protein
16,.,.,TRBV27,TRBJ2-3,TGTGCCAGCAGTTTATCCCGGACTATTAAGACAGATACGCAGTATTTT,CASSLSRTIKTDTQYF
13,.,.,TRBV2,TRBJ1-1,TGTGCCAGCAGTGATACCCCTGGTCGGTTGGCTTTCTTT,CASSDTPGRLAFF
12,TRBD2,.,TRBV12-5,TRBJ2-1,TGTGCTAGTGGTTTTGGGTCGGGAGGGCCATTCTTC,CASGFGSGGPFF
16,TRBD2,.,TRBV5-1,TRBJ2-4,TGCGCCAGCAGCTCGGCGGGCGGGAGAAGAGTAAACATTCAGTACTTC,CASSSAGGRRVNIQYF
12,.,.,TRBV6-6,TRBJ2-3,TGTGCCAGCAGTTACCAGTCAGATACGCAGTATTTT,CASSYQSDTQYF
16,.,.,TRBV5-1,TRBJ2-1,TGCGCCAGCAGCTTACTCACAGGGATAACAATCAATGAGCAGTTCTTC,CASSLLTGITINEQFF
15,TRBD2,once,TRBV5-8,TRBJ2-7,TGTGCCAGCAGCTTGGAATGGACTAGAAATCGCGAGCAGTACTTC,CASSLEWTRNREQYF
15,.,.,TRBV9,TRBJ2-3,TGTGCCAGCAGCGCGCACCCACAGGGCGCAGATACGCAGTATTTT,CASSAHPQGADTQYF
14,.,.,TRBV7-2,TRBJ1-3,TGTGCCAGCAGCCCGAGGAGCTCTGGAAACACCATATATTTT,CASSPRSSGNTIYF
16,TRBD1,few,TRBV19,TRBJ1-4,TGTGCCAGTAGTAACCACCGGGACAGGGATCGCGAAAAACTGTTTTTT,CASSNHRDRDREKLFF
15,.,.,TRBV7-2,TRBJ2-7,TGTGCCAGCAGCTTAGCGCTAAGCTACTCCTACGAGCAGTACTTC,CASSLALSYSYEQYF
18,TRBD2,.,TRBV28,TRBJ2-1,TGTGCCAGCAGTTTTCCCCTGCTTGGACTAGCGGGAGGTAATGAGCAGTTCTTC,CASSFPLLGLAGGNEQFF
15,.,.,TRBV6-6,TRBJ2-3,TGTGCCAGCAGTTATAGCACGACCGGCACAGATACGCAGTATTTT,CASSYSTTGTDTQYF
12,.,few,TRBV28,TRBJ2-7,TGTGCCAGCAGCTCCGGACAAGACGAGCAGTACTTC,CASSSGQDEQYF
16,.,.,TRBV6-5,TRBJ2-6,TGTGCCAGCAGTTACGGGCCGCACTCTGGGGCCAACGTCCTGACTTTC,CASSYGPHSGANVLTF
15,.,.,TRBV7-2,TRBJ1-3,TGTGCCAGCAGCTTAGTGGGCAGGGGTGGAAACACCATATATTTT,CASSLVGRGGNTIYF